Below are 27 T cell receptor beta chains sequenced from a single sample in a study of shared clonotypes between healthy human individuals. The data were produced by immunoSEQ multiplex PCR, yet TCRdb's version contains in-frame clones alone and is incomplete. The sample lists about 2.3 million clones, under 95% occurring once. The specimen was naive CD4+ T cells from PBMCs. The subset is: CD45RA+ positively selected. Receptors were obtained from a man aged 18 to 30 in good health. Some clones in this sample may be carry-over from other donors' samples.

V and J are TRBV7-3 and TRBJ2-2; D ambiguous. Germline CDR1 SGHTA, CDR2 FQGTGA. Deletions cut 3 bases from V and 6 bases from J, with 8 bases between. CDR3 length: 13 residues. CDR3 DNA: TGTGCCAGCAGCTTTGGTCCCCCCGGGGAGCTGTTTTTT. It translates to CASSFGPPGELFF.

V and J are TRBV5-6 and TRBJ2-4, with TRBD2 matching over 14 bases. Germline values: CDR1 SGHDT, CDR2 YYEEEE. V lost 1 base to trimming and J lost 7 bases; unmatched junction nucleotides: 4. The CDR3 sequence is 16 residues long. The CDR3 region has the DNA TGTGCCAGCAGCTTGCCGGGACTAGCGGGAGAGAACATTCAGTACTTC. Protein product: CASSLPGLAGENIQYF.

This sequence joins TRBV30 and TRBJ1-1; D gene uncertain. V dropped 4 bases and J dropped 5 bases, with 5 bases sitting between them. The CDR3 has 10 residues. Germline V lookup: CDR1 GTSNPN, CDR2 SVGIG (reference sequence). The CDR3 DNA reads as TGTGCCTGGACTTGGACTGAAGCTTTCTTT. Translated, it gives CAWTWTEAFF.

The chain joins TRBV18 to TRBJ2-7, with 8 bases lining up with TRBD2. The CDR3 is 16 residues long. Losses at the gene ends were 3 bases for V and 10 bases for J; bases not matched to a gene: 17. Germline lookup yields CDR1 KGHSH and CDR2 LQKENI. The CDR3 loop reads CASSPLTPGLGVGQYF. In nucleotides, the CDR3 is TGTGCCAGCTCACCCCTTACCCCGGGACTAGGAGTAGGACAGTACTTC.

V usage is TRBV30 and J usage is TRBJ2-5; D might be TRBD1 (6 bases). V was clipped by 2 bases and J by 5 bases, with 15 bases between them. The CDR3 runs to 14 residues. Looked up from germline, CDR1 is GTSNPN and CDR2 is SVGIG (reference sequence). The CDR3 here is CAWSHPGTQETQYF. For the CDR3, the DNA is TGTGCCTGGAGTCATCCAGGGACACAGGAGACCCAGTACTTC.

V is TRBV28 and J is TRBJ1-1; 7 nucleotides line up with TRBD1. The CDR3 is 15 residues long. J gave up 1 base and V 0 bases, and 2 bases lay outside the gene matches. From germline, CDR1 is MDHEN and CDR2 SYDVKM. The CDR3: CASSLWSGGNTEAFF. The CDR3 coding sequence is TGTGCCAGCAGTTTATGGTCAGGGGGGAACACTGAAGCTTTCTTT.

The gene calls are TRBV7-4 and TRBJ1-1; 8 bases align to TRBD1. The CDR3 has 13 amino acids. V dropped 5 bases and J dropped 9; count of bases not matched to a gene: 8. CDR1 SGHVT and CDR2 SQSDAQ come from the germline V gene. The CDR3 bases are TGTGCCAGCAGCCCCGGGACAGGCGTGAAAGCTTTCTTT. Protein: CASSPGTGVKAFF.

The rearrangement joins TRBV18 to TRBJ2-1; 13 nucleotides match TRBD2. V shed 8 bases and J 8 bases; nucleotides not matched to a gene: 9. The V gene's germline CDR1 is KGHSH and CDR2 LQKENI. The CDR3 length is 15 residues. The CDR3: CASQLAGGPGYEQFF. CDR3 DNA: TGTGCCAGCCAACTAGCGGGAGGGCCAGGCTATGAGCAGTTCTTC.

This chain uses TRBV30 with TRBJ1-1; the D is unclear. The CDR3 has 15 amino acids. V lost 1 base to trimming and J lost 3 bases, with 15 bases between them. Germline V gene lookup returns CDR1 GTSNPN and CDR2 SVGIG (reference sequence). CDR3 coding DNA: TGTGCCTGGAGTGGGGTAGCCATAGGTGACACTGAAGCTTTCTTT. It codes for CAWSGVAIGDTEAFF.

The chain links TRBV5-1 to TRBJ2-5; 7 positions agree with TRBD1. Germline V gene data show CDR1 as SGHRS and CDR2 as YFSETQ. With V trimmed by 8 bases and J by 2 bases, 15 bases remained unmatched. The CDR3 has 16 amino acids. The CDR3 loop is CASKKSGTAFQETQYF. As DNA, the CDR3 is TGCGCCAGTAAAAAATCCGGGACAGCCTTTCAAGAGACCCAGTACTTC.

V and J are TRBV6-5 and TRBJ1-1; D is undetermined. This CDR3 spans 14 amino acids. Deletions cut 5 bases from V and 2 bases from J, with 12 bases between. CDR1 MNHEY and CDR2 SVGAGI come from the germline V gene. For the CDR3, the DNA is TGTGCCAGCAGTCGAGCCACACAAAACACTGAAGCTTTCTTT. Its protein is CASSRATQNTEAFF.

The genes are TRBV7-9 and TRBJ1-2, with a possible D match to TRBD1 (5 bases). The CDR3 spans 14 residues. V shed 0 bases and J shed 3 bases, with 8 bases lying between them. CDR1 is SEHNR, CDR2 FQNEAQ, per germline (reference sequence). The CDR3 spells CASSLAGVDYGYTF. The CDR3 DNA is TGTGCCAGCAGCTTAGCAGGGGTCGACTATGGCTACACCTTC. The variable domain in full, with the rest retrieved from reference TRBV7-9 and TRBJ1-2, is DTGVSQNPRHKITKRGQNVTFRCDPISEHNRLYWYRQTLGQGPEFLTYFQNEAQLEKSRLLSDRFSAERPKGSFSTLEIQRTEQGDSAMYLCASSLAGVDYGYTFGSGTRLTVV.

Worth noting for this clone: The sample holds other DNA sequences that translate to the same CDR3. CDR3 protein: CASSSGSNQPQHF. The CDR3 DNA reads as TGTGCCAGTAGTAGTGGGAGCAATCAGCCCCAGCATTTT. The chain combines TRBV19 with TRBJ1-5, with D hard to call. Germline V CDR1 and CDR2: LNHDA, SQIVND (reference sequence). V lost 4 bases and J 1 base, leaving 5 bases between the germline ends. The CDR3 loop spans 13 amino acids.

This sequence joins TRBV25-1 and TRBJ2-3, with a tentative D call TRBD1 (6 bases). Between the trimmed V and J ends, which lost 2 bases and 3 bases, there was a span of 15 bases. The CDR3 consists of 16 residues. The germline V gene encodes CDR1 MGHDK and CDR2 SYGVNS. The CDR3 sequence is CASSEKRTVLTDTQYF. The CDR3 region has the DNA TGTGCCAGCAGTGAAAAGCGGACAGTACTGACAGATACGCAGTATTTT.

The rearrangement uses TRBV28 and TRBJ1-1; D is possibly TRBD1 (5 bases). Trimming removed 3 bases at V and 4 bases at J, with 12 bases between. Looked up from germline, CDR1 is MDHEN and CDR2 is SYDVKM. The length of the CDR3 is 14 residues. CDR3 DNA sequence: TGTGCCAGCAGTTTGGGGGGTACGGGCACTGAAGCTTTCTTT. As protein: CASSLGGTGTEAFF. Based on the CDR3 plus reference TRBV28 and TRBJ1-1, the full variable domain is DVKVTQSSRYLVKRTGEKVFLECVQDMDHENMFWYRQDPGLGLRLIYFSYDVKMKEKGDIPEGYSVSREKKERFSLILESASTNQTSMYLCASSLGGTGTEAFFGQGTRLTVV.

The gene calls are TRBV5-6 and TRBJ2-3, with D possibly being TRBD1 or TRBD2 (7 bases each). Germline V gene sequence: CDR1 SGHDT, CDR2 YYEEEE. The CDR3 extends over 16 amino acids. V was cut by 2 bases and J by 3 bases, with 16 bases left in between. CDR3 coding DNA: TGTGCCAGCAGCTTTGCAGGGGGGGAGAGGACAGATACGCAGTATTTT. The encoded protein is CASSFAGGERTDTQYF.

To note about this clone: This sample also contains other DNA sequences that code for the same CDR3. This sequence joins TRBV30 and TRBJ1-2, with 7 bases identical to TRBD1. V trimming: 3 bases; J trimming: 4 bases; junction bases outside the gene matches: 5. The CDR3 totals 13 residues. Looked up from germline, CDR1 is GTSNPN and CDR2 is SVGIG (reference sequence). The CDR3 nucleotides are TGTGCCTGGAGGCCCGGACAGGCCTATGGCTACACCTTC. Translating it yields CAWRPGQAYGYTF.

The CDR3 loop reads CASSQDGRDEQYF. The CDR3, as DNA: TGTGCCAGCAGCCAAGATGGAAGAGACGAGCAGTACTTC. The chain links TRBV4-2 to TRBJ2-5; D not certain. The DNA end is a closer match to TRBJ2-7, so the J assignment may be wrong. Germline-derived CDR1 and CDR2 are LGHNA and YNFKEQ. The CDR3 spans 13 residues.

The chain carries TRBV11-2 and TRBJ2-1; 9 positions agree with TRBD2. Unmatched junction bases numbered 8, after V lost 1 base and J lost 4 bases. The CDR3 loop spans 17 amino acids. Germline CDR1 reads SGHAT; CDR2 reads FQNNGV. CDR3 bases: TGTGCCAGCAGCTTAGTCTCGCGTAGCGGGAGATACAATGAGCAGTTCTTC. As protein: CASSLVSRSGRYNEQFF.

This chain connects TRBV19 to TRBJ2-1; 13 bases fit TRBD2. CDR3 length: 16 residues. CDR1 LNHDA and CDR2 SQIVND come from the germline V gene (reference sequence). The ends lost 4 bases at V and 7 bases at J; junction bases unmatched: 7. The CDR3 nucleotides read TGTGCCAGTAGTAGCATACTAGCGGGAGGGCCTAATGAGCAGTTCTTC. Translation gives CASSSILAGGPNEQFF. Full variable domain (rest looked up from reference TRBV19 and TRBJ2-1): DGGITQSPKYLFRKEGQNVTLSCEQNLNHDAMYWYRQDPGQGLRLIYYSQIVNDFQKGDIAEGYSVSREKKESFPLTVTSAQKNPTAFYLCASSSILAGGPNEQFFGPGTRLTVL.

On this clone: In the same sample, other DNA sequences code for this CDR3. This CDR3 is CASSPSGSSYEQYF. The CDR3 coding sequence is TGTGCCAGCAGTCCCAGCGGGAGTTCCTACGAGCAGTACTTC. The chain carries TRBV28 and TRBJ2-7, with 8 bases matching TRBD2. V trimming: 5 bases; J trimming: 1 base; junction bases outside the gene matches: 4. Germline CDR1 reads MDHEN; CDR2 reads SYDVKM. The CDR3 runs 14 residues.

V gene TRBV7-3 combines with J gene TRBJ2-5; a possible D gene is TRBD2 (6 bases). Germline lookup yields CDR1 SGHTA and CDR2 FQGTGA. Between the trimmed V and J ends, which lost 1 base and 1 base, there was a span of 13 bases. The CDR3 is made up of 16 amino acids. CDR3 DNA: TGTGCCAGCAGCTTAAGGGGAGGCGGGGCCCAAGAGACCCAGTACTTC. Its protein product is CASSLRGGGAQETQYF.

Comments on this clone: The same CDR3 arises from other DNA sequences in this sample as well. In nucleotides, the CDR3 is TGCAGTGCTAGCACAGATACGCAGTATTTT. It codes for CSASTDTQYF. V and J are TRBV20-1 and TRBJ2-3, with unresolved D. Germline CDR1 is DFQATT and CDR2 is SNEGSKA (reference sequence). This CDR3 has 10 residues. The V end was cut by 3 bases, the J end by 2 bases, with 0 bases between.

CDR3 nucleotides: TGTGCCAGCAGCCCGGCGGGGCGGGAGACTAATGAGCAGTTCTTC. It yields the protein CASSPAGRETNEQFF. V gene TRBV7-9 combines with J gene TRBJ2-1; the match to TRBD2 covers 7 bases. Germline assignment: CDR1 SEHNR and CDR2 FQNEAQ (reference sequence). With 5 bases clipped from V and 7 bases from J, the junction kept 11 bases outside the gene matches. The CDR3 contains 15 residues.

This chain uses TRBV6-1 with TRBJ2-5; D is unclear. CDR3 length equals 17 residues. Between the trimmed V and J ends, which lost 1 base and 1 base, there was a span of 16 bases. The germline V gene has CDR1 MNHNS and CDR2 SASEGT. The CDR3 region has the DNA TGTGCCAGCAGTGAAGATTTCGGTGGAGCTCCCCAAGAGACCCAGTACTTC. This gives the protein CASSEDFGGAPQETQYF.

The rearrangement uses TRBV4-1 and TRBJ1-2; perhaps TRBD1 as D (6 bases). The V end was cut by 0 bases, the J end by 4 bases, with 15 bases between. From germline, CDR1 is MGHRA and CDR2 YSYEKL. The CDR3 contains 16 residues. The CDR3 nucleotides are TGCGCCAGCAGCCAAGAGGCGCCCCCAGGGGCCTATGGCTACACCTTC. This translates into CASSQEAPPGAYGYTF.

This chain joins TRBV27 and TRBJ1-1, with a weak D call TRBD1 (5 bases). V was shortened by 3 bases and J by 4 bases, with 12 bases between the two germline ends. This CDR3 is built from 14 residues. CDR1 is MNHEY and CDR2 is SMNVEV in the germline V gene (reference sequence). The chain's CDR3 is CASSFGGYGTEAFF. CDR3 nucleotides: TGTGCCAGCAGTTTCGGGGGATATGGCACTGAAGCTTTCTTT.